The 20 T cell receptor beta chains listed next were all sequenced from one sample in a study of post-analysis software for immune sequencing data. Sequencing libraries made from TCR beta cDNA carried unique molecular identifiers. TCRdb used MiXCR to reprocess the PCR reads, holding one entry per CDR3 protein. The table has 150,000 to 200,000 distinct CDR3 sequences, 35% to 40% seen once. The sequencing here drew on blood, taken after autologous hematopoietic stem cell transplantation. Receptors originate from a girl aged 10 to 17 with multiple sclerosis.

This chain uses TRBV10-3 with TRBJ1-5; D not resolved. CDR1 ENHRY and CDR2 SYGVKD come from the germline V gene. CDR3 length: 14 residues. Between the trimmed V and J ends, which lost 0 bases and 3 bases, there was a span of 6 bases. CDR3: CAISESMTNQPQHF. The CDR3 DNA reads as TGTGCCATCAGTGAGTCGATGACCAATCAGCCCCAGCATTTT.

The V and J genes are TRBV27 and TRBJ2-7, with a weak D call TRBD2 (6 bases). Trimming took off 2 bases at V and 2 bases at J, with 10 bases between the two ends. The CDR3 is 14 residues long. Germline V gives CDR1 MNHEY, CDR2 SMNVEV (reference sequence). The CDR3 is CASSLQEGTYEQYF. CDR3 nucleotides: TGTGCCAGCAGTTTACAGGAGGGCACCTACGAGCAGTACTTC.

The DNA of the CDR3 is TGTGCCAGCAGCTTAGCGCAGGGGCAGAGGTTCTACAATGAGCAGTTCTTC. It specifies CASSLAQGQRFYNEQFF. The V gene is TRBV7-2, the J gene TRBJ2-1, with D possibly being TRBD1 (6 bases). CDR3 length: 17 residues. From germline, CDR1 is SGHTA and CDR2 FQGNSA. Trimming pared 0 bases from V and 3 bases from J, leaving 15 bases between.

The V gene is TRBV11-1, the J gene TRBJ2-1; 10 bases match TRBD2. CDR3 length: 16 residues. Germline V gene sequence: CDR1 SGHAT, CDR2 FQDESV (reference sequence). The V and J ends lost 4 bases and 8 bases, in that order; junction bases with no gene match: 11. The CDR3 spells CASSSPGTSAQYEQFF. CDR3 nucleotide sequence: TGTGCCAGCAGCTCCCCCGGGACTAGCGCACAGTATGAGCAGTTCTTC.

In its sample, this clonotype was seen a few times. The chain recombines TRBV5-1 with TRBJ2-7; 7 positions match TRBD2. V was pared by 0 bases and J by 1 base, with 4 bases of the junction left unmatched. The germline gives CDR1 SGHRS, CDR2 YFSETQ. The CDR3 sequence is 15 residues long. Here the CDR3 reads CASSLGGSASYEQYF. The CDR3 bases are TGCGCCAGCAGCTTGGGCGGGAGCGCATCCTACGAGCAGTACTTC.

The chain joins TRBV5-1 to TRBJ2-7, with 8 bases lining up with TRBD2. The CDR3 spans 14 residues. Losses at the gene ends were 1 base for V and 4 bases for J; bases not matched to a gene: 4. The germline gives CDR1 SGHRS, CDR2 YFSETQ. This CDR3 is CASSLREGPYEQYF. In DNA form, the CDR3 reads TGCGCCAGCAGCTTGCGGGAGGGCCCGTACGAGCAGTACTTC.

This clonotype occurred many times. This chain joins TRBV5-1 and TRBJ2-7, with 14 bases that match TRBD2. The CDR3 extends over 16 amino acids. CDR1 SGHRS and CDR2 YFSETQ come from the germline V gene. The ends lost 0 bases at V and 5 bases at J; junction bases unmatched: 4. CDR3 loop: CASSLGLAGGSDEQYF. CDR3 sequence (DNA): TGCGCCAGCAGCTTGGGACTAGCGGGAGGGAGCGACGAGCAGTACTTC.

J is TRBJ2-3 and V is TRBV20-1; the match to TRBD2 covers 11 bases. This CDR3 has 15 residues. Germline lookup yields CDR1 DFQATT and CDR2 SNEGSKA (reference sequence). V trimming: 5 bases; J trimming: 1 base; junction bases outside the gene matches: 5. DNA of the CDR3: TGCAGTGCTGCCCTAGCGGGAGGAGGCACAGATACGCAGTATTTT. Translation: CSAALAGGGTDTQYF.

This clonotype was counted a few times. V gene TRBV5-1 combines with J gene TRBJ2-5; 12 bases are a match to TRBD2. J lost 11 bases, V lost 7 bases, and 18 bases had no gene match. CDR1 is SGHRS and CDR2 is YFSETQ in the germline V gene. There are 16 residues in the CDR3. The CDR3 DNA follows: TGCGCCAGCCACCTCGGACTAGCGGGACGCGTGGGTGAGCAGTACTTC. This sequence encodes CASHLGLAGRVGEQYF.

This clonotype showed up just a few times. One end of the junction fails to match germline, which may point to a read error. This chain joins TRBV12-3 or TRBV12-4 and TRBJ2-3, with D perhaps TRBD2 (6 bases). This CDR3 has 14 residues. This chain's CDR3 is CASSLDRGTDTQYF. The CDR3 DNA reads as TGTGCCAGCAGCTTAGATCGGGGGACAGATACGCAGTATTTT.

Turning to this clonotype: A clone one base away is much larger, so this may be a read error. V and J are TRBV4-1 and TRBJ2-7; 10 nucleotides align to TRBD2. The CDR3 runs to 15 residues. CDR1 is MGHRA and CDR2 is YSYEKL in the germline V gene. CDR3 DNA: TGCGCCAGCAGCCGTCTAGCGGGAGTCTACAATGAGCAGTGCTTC. Translation gives CASSRLAGVYNEQCF.

V usage is TRBV20-1 and J usage is TRBJ2-1; 7 positions agree with TRBD2. Germline V CDR1 and CDR2: DFQATT, SNEGSKA (reference sequence). V was clipped by 2 bases and J by 0 bases; unmatched bases: 4. CDR3 length equals 15 residues. CDR3 DNA sequence: TGCAGTGCTAGATACCGGGAGGCCTCCTACAATGAGCAGTTCTTC. This encodes CSARYREASYNEQFF.

This clonotype was counted only a few times. V gene TRBV9 combines with J gene TRBJ1-1, with D maybe TRBD1 (6 bases). The germline V gene has CDR1 SGDLS and CDR2 YYNGEE. The V end lost 4 bases, the J end lost 3 bases, and 13 bases lay between the germline ends. The length of the CDR3 is 14 residues. The CDR3 loop is CASSPPRQDTEAFF. DNA of the CDR3: TGTGCCAGCAGCCCCCCCCGACAGGACACTGAAGCTTTCTTT.

The chain couples TRBV11-2 to TRBJ1-1; D might be TRBD1 (6 bases). The germline V gene has CDR1 SGHAT and CDR2 FQNNGV. The V and J ends lost 5 bases and 1 base respectively, with 14 bases between them. CDR3 length: 15 residues. The CDR3 loop reads CASSPYPGQNTEAFF. CDR3 DNA: TGTGCCAGCAGCCCATACCCGGGACAGAACACTGAAGCTTTCTTT.

This clonotype was counted a single time. A single base separates this from a much larger clone, so it may be a read error. This rearrangement joins TRBV7-7 to TRBJ1-1; D is ambiguous. This CDR3 spans 13 amino acids. CDR1 is SSHAT, CDR2 FNYEAQ, per germline (reference sequence). The CDR3, as DNA: TGTGCTGGCAGTCGCGGTCTGAACACTGAAGCTTTCTTT. Translation: CAGSRGLNTEAFF.

The chain links TRBV7-9 to TRBJ2-5; the D gene is possibly TRBD2 (6 bases). Germline V CDR1 and CDR2: SEHNR, FQNEAQ (reference sequence). V was clipped by 5 bases and J by 11 bases, with 21 bases between them. This CDR3 contains 14 residues. CDR3 nucleotide sequence: TGTGCCAGCAGCCCAGCGCTAGCGTTGGGTGAGCAGTACTTC. Its protein is CASSPALALGEQYF. The whole variable domain, remainder taken from reference TRBV7-9 and TRBJ2-5, is DTGVSQNPRHKITKRGQNVTFRCDPISEHNRLYWYRQTLGQGPEFLTYFQNEAQLEKSRLLSDRFSAERPKGSFSTLEIQRTEQGDSAMYLCASSPALALGEQYFGPGTRLLVL.

Turning to this clonotype: It may be a read error: a sequence one base away is much more abundant. This chain connects TRBV15 to TRBJ2-4; possibly TRBD1 for D (7 bases). The CDR3 consists of 16 residues. The V gene's germline CDR1 is LNHNV and CDR2 YYDKDF (reference sequence). V was trimmed by 5 bases and J by 7 bases, leaving 21 bases between them. The CDR3 loop is CATSGGTEVGNNIQYF. Written as DNA, the CDR3 is TGTGCCACCAGCGGCGGGACAGAGGTTGGTAATAACATTCAGTACTTC.

The chain carries TRBV14 and TRBJ2-3; D unresolved. The CDR3 loop spans 13 amino acids. Germline CDR1 reads SGHDN; CDR2 reads FVKESK. Trimming shortened V by 3 bases and J by 1 base, and 5 bases separated the two germline ends. CDR3 sequence (DNA): TGTGCCAGCAGCCACATGGGCACAGATACGCAGTATTTT. Its protein is CASSHMGTDTQYF. The full variable domain, with the rest looked up from reference TRBV14 and TRBJ2-3, is EAGVTQFPSHSVIEKGQTVTLRCDPISGHDNLYWYRRVMGKEIKFLLHFVKESKQDESGMPNNRFLAERTGGTYSTLKVQPAELEDSGVYFCASSHMGTDTQYFGPGTRLTVL.

The chain combines TRBV5-6 with TRBJ2-1; a weak D match, TRBD1 (6 bases). The germline V gene has CDR1 SGHDT and CDR2 YYEEEE. The CDR3 loop spans 16 amino acids. V was clipped by 1 base and J by 5 bases, with 16 bases between them. The CDR3 loop is CASSLPPGQTNNEQFF. The CDR3 DNA sequence: TGTGCCAGCAGCTTGCCACCCGGACAGACCAACAATGAGCAGTTCTTC.

V gene TRBV7-6 combines with J gene TRBJ2-5; 7 nucleotides align to TRBD1. V dropped 3 bases and J dropped 1; count of bases not matched to a gene: 5. Germline values: CDR1 SGHVS, CDR2 FNYEAQ. The CDR3 loop spans 15 amino acids. The CDR3 is CASSLSTGAQETQYF. The CDR3 DNA reads as TGTGCCAGCAGCTTGAGCACAGGGGCCCAAGAGACCCAGTACTTC.